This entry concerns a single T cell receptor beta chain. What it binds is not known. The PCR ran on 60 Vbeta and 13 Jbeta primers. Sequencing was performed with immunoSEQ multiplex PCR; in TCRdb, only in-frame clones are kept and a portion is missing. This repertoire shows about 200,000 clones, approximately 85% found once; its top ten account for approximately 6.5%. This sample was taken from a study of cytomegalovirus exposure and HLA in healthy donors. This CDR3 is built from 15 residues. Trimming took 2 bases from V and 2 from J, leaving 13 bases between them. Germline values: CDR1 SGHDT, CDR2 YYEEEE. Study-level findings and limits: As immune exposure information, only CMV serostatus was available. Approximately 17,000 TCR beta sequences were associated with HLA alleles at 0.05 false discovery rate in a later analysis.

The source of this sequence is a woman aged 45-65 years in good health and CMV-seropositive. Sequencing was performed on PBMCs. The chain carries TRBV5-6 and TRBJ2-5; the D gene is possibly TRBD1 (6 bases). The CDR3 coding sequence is TGTGCCAGCAGCTTAGGGCCGGACAGACAAGAGACCCAGTACTTC. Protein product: CASSLGPDRQETQYF. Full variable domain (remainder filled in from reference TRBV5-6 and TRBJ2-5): DAGVTQSPTHLIKTRGQQVTLRCSPKSGHDTVSWYQQALGQGPQFIFQYYEEEERQRGNFPDRFSGHQFPNYSSELNVNALLLGDSALYLCASSLGPDRQETQYFGPGTRLLVL.